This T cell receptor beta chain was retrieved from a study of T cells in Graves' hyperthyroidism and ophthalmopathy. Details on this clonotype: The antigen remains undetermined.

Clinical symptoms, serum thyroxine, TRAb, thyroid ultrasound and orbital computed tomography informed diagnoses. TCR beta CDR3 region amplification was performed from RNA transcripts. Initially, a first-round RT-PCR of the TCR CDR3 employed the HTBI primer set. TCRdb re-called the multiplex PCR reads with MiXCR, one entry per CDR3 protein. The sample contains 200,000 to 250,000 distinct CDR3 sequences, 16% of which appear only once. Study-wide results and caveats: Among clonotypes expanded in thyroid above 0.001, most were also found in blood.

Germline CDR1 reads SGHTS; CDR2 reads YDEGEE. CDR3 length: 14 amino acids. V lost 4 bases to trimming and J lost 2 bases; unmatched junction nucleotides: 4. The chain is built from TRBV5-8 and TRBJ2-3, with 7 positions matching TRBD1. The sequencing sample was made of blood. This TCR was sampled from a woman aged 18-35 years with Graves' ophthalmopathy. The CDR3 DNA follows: TGTGCCAGCAGCATTGGACAGGCCACAGATACGCAGTATTTT. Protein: CASSIGQATDTQYF.